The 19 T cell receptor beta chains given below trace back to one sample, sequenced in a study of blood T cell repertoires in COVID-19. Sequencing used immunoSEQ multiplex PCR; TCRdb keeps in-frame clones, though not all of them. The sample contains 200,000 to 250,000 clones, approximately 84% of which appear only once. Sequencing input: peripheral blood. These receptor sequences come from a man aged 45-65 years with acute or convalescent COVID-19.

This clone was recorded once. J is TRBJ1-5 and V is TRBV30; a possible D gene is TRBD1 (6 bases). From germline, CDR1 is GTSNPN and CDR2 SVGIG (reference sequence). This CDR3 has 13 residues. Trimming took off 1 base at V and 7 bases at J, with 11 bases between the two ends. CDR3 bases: TGTGCCTGGAGTGGGGGGCAAGGGCAGCCCCAGCATTTT. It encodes CAWSGGQGQPQHF. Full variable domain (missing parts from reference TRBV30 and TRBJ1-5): SQTIHQWPATLVQPVGSPLSLECTVEGTSNPNLYWYRQAAGRGLQLLFYSVGIGQISSEVPQNLSASRPQDRQFILSSKKLLLSDSGFYLCAWSGGQGQPQHFGDGTRLSIL.

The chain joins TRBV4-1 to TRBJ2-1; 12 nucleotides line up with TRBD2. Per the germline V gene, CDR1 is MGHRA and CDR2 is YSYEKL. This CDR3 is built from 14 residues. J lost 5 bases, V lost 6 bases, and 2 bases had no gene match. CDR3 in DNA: TGCGCCAGCAGGCTAGCGGGAGGGGACAATGAGCAGTTCTTC. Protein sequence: CASRLAGGDNEQFF.

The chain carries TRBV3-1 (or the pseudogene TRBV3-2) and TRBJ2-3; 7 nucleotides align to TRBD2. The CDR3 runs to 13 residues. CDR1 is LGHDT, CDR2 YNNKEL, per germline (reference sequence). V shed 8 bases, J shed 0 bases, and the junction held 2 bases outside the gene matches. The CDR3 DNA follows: TGTGCCAGCCTGCGGGGGAGCACAGATACGCAGTATTTT. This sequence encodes CASLRGSTDTQYF.

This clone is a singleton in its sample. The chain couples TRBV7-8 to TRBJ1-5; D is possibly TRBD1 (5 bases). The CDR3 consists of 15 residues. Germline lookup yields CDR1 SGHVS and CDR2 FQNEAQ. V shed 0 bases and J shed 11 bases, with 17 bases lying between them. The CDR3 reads CASSLAGPPLMAQHF. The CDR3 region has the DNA TGTGCCAGCAGCTTAGCGGGGCCTCCACTCATGGCCCAGCATTTT.

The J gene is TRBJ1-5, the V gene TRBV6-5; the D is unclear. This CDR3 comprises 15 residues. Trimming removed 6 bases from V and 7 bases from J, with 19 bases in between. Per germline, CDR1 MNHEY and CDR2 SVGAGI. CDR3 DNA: TGTGCCAGCAGCCGGACGGAGGGAGCCTTACAGCCCCAGCATTTT. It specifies CASSRTEGALQPQHF.

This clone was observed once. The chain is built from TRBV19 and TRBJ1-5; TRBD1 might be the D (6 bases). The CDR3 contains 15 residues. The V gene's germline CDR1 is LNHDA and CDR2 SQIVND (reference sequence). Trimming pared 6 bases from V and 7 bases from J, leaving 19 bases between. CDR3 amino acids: CASSETGKGIQPQHF. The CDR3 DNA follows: TGTGCCAGTAGCGAGACAGGTAAGGGGATCCAGCCCCAGCATTTT.

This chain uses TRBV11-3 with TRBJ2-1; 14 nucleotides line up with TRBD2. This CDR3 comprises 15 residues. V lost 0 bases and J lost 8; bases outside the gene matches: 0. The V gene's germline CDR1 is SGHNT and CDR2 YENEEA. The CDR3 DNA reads TGTGCCAGCAGCTTAGAGGGACTAGCGGGAGATGAGCAGTTCTTC. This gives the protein CASSLEGLAGDEQFF.

CDR3 protein: CASSLSGGVNEKLFF. CDR3 bases: TGTGCCAGCAGCCTCTCGGGGGGAGTTAATGAAAAACTGTTTTTT. The rearrangement links TRBV7-9 to TRBJ1-4, with TRBD1 as a possible D gene (5 bases). The CDR3 spans 15 residues. Trimming stripped 5 bases from V and 4 bases from J, with 14 bases between. Germline CDR1 SEHNR, CDR2 FQNEAQ (reference sequence).

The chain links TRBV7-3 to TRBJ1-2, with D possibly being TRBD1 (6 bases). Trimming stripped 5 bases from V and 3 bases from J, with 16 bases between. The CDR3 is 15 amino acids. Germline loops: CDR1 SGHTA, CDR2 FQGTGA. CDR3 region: CASSPHRDSYYGYTF. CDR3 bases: TGTGCCAGCAGCCCCCACAGGGATAGTTACTATGGCTACACCTTC.

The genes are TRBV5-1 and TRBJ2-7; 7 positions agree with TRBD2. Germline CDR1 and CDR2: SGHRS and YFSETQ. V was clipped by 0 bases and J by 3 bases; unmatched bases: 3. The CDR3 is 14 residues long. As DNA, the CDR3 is TGCGCCAGCAGCTTGGGCGGGAGTAACTACGAGCAGTACTTC. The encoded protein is CASSLGGSNYEQYF.

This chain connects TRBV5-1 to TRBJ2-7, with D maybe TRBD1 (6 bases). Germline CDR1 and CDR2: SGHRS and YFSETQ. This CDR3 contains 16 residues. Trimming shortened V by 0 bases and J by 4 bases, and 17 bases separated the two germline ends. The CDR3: CASSLGRSEGGYEQYF. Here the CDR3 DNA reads TGCGCCAGCAGCTTGGGCCGGTCCGAAGGGGGTTACGAGCAGTACTTC.

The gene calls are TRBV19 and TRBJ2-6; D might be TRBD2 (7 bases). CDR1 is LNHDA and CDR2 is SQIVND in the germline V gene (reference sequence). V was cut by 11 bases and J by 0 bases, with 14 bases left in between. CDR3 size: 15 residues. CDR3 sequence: CASAGGHSGANVLTF. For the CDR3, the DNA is TGTGCCTCCGCCGGGGGGCACTCTGGGGCCAACGTCCTGACTTTC. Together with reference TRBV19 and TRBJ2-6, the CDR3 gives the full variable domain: DGGITQSPKYLFRKEGQNVTLSCEQNLNHDAMYWYRQDPGQGLRLIYYSQIVNDFQKGDIAEGYSVSREKKESFPLTVTSAQKNPTAFYLCASAGGHSGANVLTFGAGSRLTVL.

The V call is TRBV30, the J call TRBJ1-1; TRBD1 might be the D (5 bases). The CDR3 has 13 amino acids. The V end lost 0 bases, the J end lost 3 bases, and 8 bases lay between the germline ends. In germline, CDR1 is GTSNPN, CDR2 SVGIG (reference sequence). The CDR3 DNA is TGTGCCTGGAGTGTACGGGGGTACACTGAAGCTTTCTTT. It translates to CAWSVRGYTEAFF.

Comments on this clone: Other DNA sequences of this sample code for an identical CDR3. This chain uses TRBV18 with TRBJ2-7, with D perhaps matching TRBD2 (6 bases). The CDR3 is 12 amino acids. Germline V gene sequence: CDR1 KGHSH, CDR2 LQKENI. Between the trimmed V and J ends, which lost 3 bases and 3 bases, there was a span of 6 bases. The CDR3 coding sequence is TGTGCCAGCTCACCGGGACTCTACGAGCAGTACTTC. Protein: CASSPGLYEQYF.

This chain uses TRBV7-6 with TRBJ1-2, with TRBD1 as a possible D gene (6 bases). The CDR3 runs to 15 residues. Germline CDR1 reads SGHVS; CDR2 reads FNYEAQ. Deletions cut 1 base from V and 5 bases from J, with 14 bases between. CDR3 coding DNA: TGTGCCAGCAGCTTAGGTGGGGGCTCCGGGTATGGCTACACCTTC. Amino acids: CASSLGGGSGYGYTF.

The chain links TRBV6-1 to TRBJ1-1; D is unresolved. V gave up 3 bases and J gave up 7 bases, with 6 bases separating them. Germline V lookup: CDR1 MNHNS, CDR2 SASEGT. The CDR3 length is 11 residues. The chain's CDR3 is CASSEDYEAFF. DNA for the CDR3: TGTGCCAGCAGTGAGGACTATGAAGCTTTCTTT.

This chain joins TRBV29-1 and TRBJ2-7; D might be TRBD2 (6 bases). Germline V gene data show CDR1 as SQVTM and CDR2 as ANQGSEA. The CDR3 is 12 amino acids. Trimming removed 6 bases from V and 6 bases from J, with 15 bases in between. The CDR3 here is CSVFGGTGEQYF. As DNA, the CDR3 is TGCAGCGTGTTTGGCGGGACCGGCGAGCAGTACTTC.

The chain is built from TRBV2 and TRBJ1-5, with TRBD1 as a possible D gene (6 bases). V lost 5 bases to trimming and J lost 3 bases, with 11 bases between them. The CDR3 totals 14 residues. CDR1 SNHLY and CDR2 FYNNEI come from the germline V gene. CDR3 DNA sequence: TGTGCCAGCAGTCCAGGACAGTACAATCAGCCCCAGCATTTT. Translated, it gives CASSPGQYNQPQHF.

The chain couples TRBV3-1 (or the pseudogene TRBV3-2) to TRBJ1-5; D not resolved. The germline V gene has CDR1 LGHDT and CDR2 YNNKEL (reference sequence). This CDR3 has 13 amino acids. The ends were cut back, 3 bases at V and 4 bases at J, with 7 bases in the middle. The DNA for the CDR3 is TGTGCCAGCAGCCAGCAGATGAATCAGCCCCAGCATTTT. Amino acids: CASSQQMNQPQHF.